The clone carrying this TCR beta chain has just a few counts. The source of the sample is a study of regulatory T cells in long-lasting Graves disease. In the study overall: Prior antithyroid drug treatment in newly diagnosed Graves' patients lasted under 3 months.

Time point of the sample: newly diagnosed GD, antithyroid drugs for less than 3 months. The authors made the TCR library using RNA they extracted from PBMCs. Graves' disease diagnosis relied on American Thyroid Association guidelines. CDR1 SGHRS and CDR2 YFSETQ come from the germline V gene. This CDR3 region has 15 residues. V lost 4 bases to trimming and J lost 5 bases; unmatched junction nucleotides: 7. Assembly of TCR beta libraries relied on iRepertoire HTBI primers together with Arm-PCR of CDR3 regions. TCRdb reprocessed the multiplex PCR reads with MiXCR, giving one entry per CDR3 protein. In the table there are almost 450,000 distinct CDR3 sequences, about a sixth of which are singletons. These data were also reused for a study on T cells in Graves' hyperthyroidism and ophthalmopathy. That work adds: Orbital computed tomography and thyroid ultrasound, together with serum TRAb and thyroxine and clinical symptoms, were used for diagnoses. Before onset, ophthalmopathy was predicted by the model a median around 6.5 months earlier.

Sequenced here: peripheral blood mononuclear cells (PBMCs), sampled at new diagnosis, from a patient treated with antithyroid drugs. This clonotype was obtained from a woman younger than 45 with Graves disease. This chain joins TRBV5-1 and TRBJ2-1; 9 positions match TRBD2. The CDR3 spells CASSALAGPNNEQFF. Here the CDR3 DNA reads TGCGCCAGCAGCGCGCTAGCGGGACCCAACAATGAGCAGTTCTTC.